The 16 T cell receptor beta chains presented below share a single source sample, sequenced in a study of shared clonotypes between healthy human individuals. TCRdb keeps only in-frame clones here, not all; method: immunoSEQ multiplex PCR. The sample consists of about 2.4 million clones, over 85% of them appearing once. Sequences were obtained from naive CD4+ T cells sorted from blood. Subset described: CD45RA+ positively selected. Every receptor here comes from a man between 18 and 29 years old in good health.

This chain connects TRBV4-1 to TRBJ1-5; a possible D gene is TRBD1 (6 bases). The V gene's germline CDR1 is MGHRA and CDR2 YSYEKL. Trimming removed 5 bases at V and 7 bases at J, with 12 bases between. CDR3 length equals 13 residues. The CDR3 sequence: CASSAQGNQPQHF. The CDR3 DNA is TGCGCCAGCAGCGCACAGGGAAACCAGCCCCAGCATTTT.

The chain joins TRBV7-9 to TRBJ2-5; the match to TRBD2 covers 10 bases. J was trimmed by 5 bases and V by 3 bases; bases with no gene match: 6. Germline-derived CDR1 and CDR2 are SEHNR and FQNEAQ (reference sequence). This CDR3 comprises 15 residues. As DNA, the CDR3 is TGTGCCAGCAGCTTGGAAGAACTAGCGGGGGAGACCCAGTACTTC. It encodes CASSLEELAGETQYF. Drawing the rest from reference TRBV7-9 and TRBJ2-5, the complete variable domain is DTGVSQNPRHKITKRGQNVTFRCDPISEHNRLYWYRQTLGQGPEFLTYFQNEAQLEKSRLLSDRFSAERPKGSFSTLEIQRTEQGDSAMYLCASSLEELAGETQYFGPGTRLLVL.

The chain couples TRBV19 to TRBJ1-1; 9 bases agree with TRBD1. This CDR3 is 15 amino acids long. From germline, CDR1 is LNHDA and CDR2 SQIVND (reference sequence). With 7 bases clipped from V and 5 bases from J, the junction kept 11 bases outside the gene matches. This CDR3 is CASITTGGGLTEAFF. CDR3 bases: TGTGCCAGTATTACAACAGGGGGCGGGTTGACTGAAGCTTTCTTT. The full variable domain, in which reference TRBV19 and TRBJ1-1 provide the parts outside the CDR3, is DGGITQSPKYLFRKEGQNVTLSCEQNLNHDAMYWYRQDPGQGLRLIYYSQIVNDFQKGDIAEGYSVSREKKESFPLTVTSAQKNPTAFYLCASITTGGGLTEAFFGQGTRLTVV.

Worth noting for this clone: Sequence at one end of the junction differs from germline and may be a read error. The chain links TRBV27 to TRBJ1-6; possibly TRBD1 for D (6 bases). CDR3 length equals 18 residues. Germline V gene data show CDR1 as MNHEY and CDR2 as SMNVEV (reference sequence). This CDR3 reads CASSLSQGRSSYNSPLHF. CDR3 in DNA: TGTGCCAGCAGTCTATCACAGGGACGAAGCTCCTATAATTCACCCCTCCACTTT.

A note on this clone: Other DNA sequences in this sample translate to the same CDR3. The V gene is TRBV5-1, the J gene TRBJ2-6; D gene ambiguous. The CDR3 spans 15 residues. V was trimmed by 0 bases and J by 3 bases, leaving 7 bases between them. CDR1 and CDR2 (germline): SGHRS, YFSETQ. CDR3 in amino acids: CASSLEGFGANVLTF. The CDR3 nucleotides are TGCGCCAGCAGCTTGGAAGGGTTTGGGGCCAACGTCCTGACTTTC. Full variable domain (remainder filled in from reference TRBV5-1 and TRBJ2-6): KAGVTQTPRYLIKTRGQQVTLSCSPISGHRSVSWYQQTPGQGLQFLFEYFSETQRNKGNFPGRFSGRQFSNSRSEMNVSTLELGDSALYLCASSLEGFGANVLTFGAGSRLTVL.

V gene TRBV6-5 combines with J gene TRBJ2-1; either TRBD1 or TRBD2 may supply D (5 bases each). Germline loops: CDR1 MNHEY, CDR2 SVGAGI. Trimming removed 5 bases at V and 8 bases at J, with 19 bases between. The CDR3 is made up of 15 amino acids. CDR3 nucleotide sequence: TGTGCCAGCAGTCCCCCCGGGACCCGCGCTGATGAGCAGTTCTTC. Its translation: CASSPPGTRADEQFF.

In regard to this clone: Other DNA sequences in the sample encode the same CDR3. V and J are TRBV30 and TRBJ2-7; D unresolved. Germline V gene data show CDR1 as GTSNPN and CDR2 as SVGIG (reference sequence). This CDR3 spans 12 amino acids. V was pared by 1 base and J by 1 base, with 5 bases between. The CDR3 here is CAWSGLSYEQYF. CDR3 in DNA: TGTGCCTGGAGTGGACTTTCCTACGAGCAGTACTTC.

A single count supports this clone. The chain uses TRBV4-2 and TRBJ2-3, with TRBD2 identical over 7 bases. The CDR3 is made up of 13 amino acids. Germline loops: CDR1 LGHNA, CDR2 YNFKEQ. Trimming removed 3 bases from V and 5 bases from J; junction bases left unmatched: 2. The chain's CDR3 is CASSHPGGDTQYF. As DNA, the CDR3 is TGTGCCAGCAGCCATCCGGGGGGAGATACGCAGTATTTT.

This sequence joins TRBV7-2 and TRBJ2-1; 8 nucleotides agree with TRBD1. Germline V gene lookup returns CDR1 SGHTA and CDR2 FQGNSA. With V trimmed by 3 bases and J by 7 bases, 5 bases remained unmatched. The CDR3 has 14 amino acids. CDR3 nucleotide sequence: TGTGCCAGCAGCTTGGGGAGACAGGGGAATGAGCAGTTCTTC. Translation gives CASSLGRQGNEQFF.

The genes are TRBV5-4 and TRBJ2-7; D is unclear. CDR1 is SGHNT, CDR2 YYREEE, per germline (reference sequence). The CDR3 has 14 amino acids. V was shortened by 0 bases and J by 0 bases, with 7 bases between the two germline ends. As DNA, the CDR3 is TGTGCCAGCAGCTTGGGGGTGATCTCCTACGAGCAGTACTTC. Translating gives CASSLGVISYEQYF. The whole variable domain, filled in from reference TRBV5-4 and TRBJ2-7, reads ETGVTQSPTHLIKTRGQQVTLRCSSQSGHNTVSWYQQALGQGPQFIFQYYREEENGRGNFPPRFSGLQFPNYSSELNVNALELDDSALYLCASSLGVISYEQYFGPGTRLTVT.

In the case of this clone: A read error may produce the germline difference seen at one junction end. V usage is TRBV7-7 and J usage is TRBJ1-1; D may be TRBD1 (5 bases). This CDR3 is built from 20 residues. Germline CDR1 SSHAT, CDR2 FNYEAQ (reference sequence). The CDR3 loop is CASSLPRDRRGTAMNTEAFF. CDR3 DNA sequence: TGTGCTAGCAGCTTGCCCCGCGACAGAAGGGGAACTGCCATGAACACTGAAGCTTTCTTT.

The CDR3 reads CASTSNREAGNQPQHF. The CDR3 coding sequence is TGTGCCAGTACCTCTAACAGGGAAGCCGGGAATCAGCCCCAGCATTTT. The chain carries TRBV19 and TRBJ1-5, with D possibly TRBD1 on 6 matching bases. CDR3 size: 16 residues. CDR1 and CDR2 (germline): LNHDA, SQIVND (reference sequence). Trimming removed 7 bases at V and 4 bases at J, with 20 bases between. Complete variable domain (other parts from reference TRBV19 and TRBJ1-5): DGGITQSPKYLFRKEGQNVTLSCEQNLNHDAMYWYRQDPGQGLRLIYYSQIVNDFQKGDIAEGYSVSREKKESFPLTVTSAQKNPTAFYLCASTSNREAGNQPQHFGDGTRLSIL.

The CDR3, as DNA: TGTGCCAGCAGCCTTATGGCTGCCAAAAACATTCAGTACTTC. It specifies CASSLMAAKNIQYF. The rearrangement joins TRBV5-5 to TRBJ2-4, with D unresolved. Trimming pared 4 bases from V and 1 base from J, leaving 9 bases between. The CDR3 contains 14 residues. Germline V CDR1 and CDR2: SGHKS, YYEKEE (reference sequence).

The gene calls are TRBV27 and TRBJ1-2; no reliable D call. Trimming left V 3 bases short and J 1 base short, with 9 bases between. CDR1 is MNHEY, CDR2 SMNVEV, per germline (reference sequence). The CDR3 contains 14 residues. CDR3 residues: CASSFRKVNYGYTF. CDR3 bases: TGTGCCAGCAGTTTCCGGAAGGTTAACTATGGCTACACCTTC.

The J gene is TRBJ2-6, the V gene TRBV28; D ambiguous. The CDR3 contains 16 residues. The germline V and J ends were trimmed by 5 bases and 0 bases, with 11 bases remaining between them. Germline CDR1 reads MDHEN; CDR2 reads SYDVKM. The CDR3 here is CASSGVGTSGANVLTF. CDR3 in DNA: TGTGCCAGCAGTGGGGTGGGAACCTCTGGGGCCAACGTCCTGACTTTC.

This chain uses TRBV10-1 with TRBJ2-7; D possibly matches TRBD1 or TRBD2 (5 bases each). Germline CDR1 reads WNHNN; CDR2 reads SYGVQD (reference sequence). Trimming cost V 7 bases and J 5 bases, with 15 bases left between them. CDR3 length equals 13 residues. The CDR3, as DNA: TGCGCCAGCAAGGGGCCCGGGACCGACGAGCAGTACTTC. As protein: CASKGPGTDEQYF.